Below are 28 T cell receptor beta chains sequenced from a single sample in a study of blood T cell repertoires in COVID-19. Repertoires were generated with immunoSEQ multiplex PCR, while TCRdb's copy carries only in-frame clones and drops some. The sample lists 250,000 to 300,000 clones; about 86% were seen once. Sequencing was done on a sample of peripheral blood. The source of these receptors is an elderly man with acute or convalescent COVID-19.

This CDR3 is CASSLGPGTGRGPSEQYF. CDR3 sequence (DNA): TGTGCCAGCAGCTTAGGTCCCGGGACAGGGAGAGGGCCGTCCGAGCAGTACTTC. J is TRBJ2-7 and V is TRBV13, with 9 bases that match TRBD1. Germline-derived CDR1 and CDR2 are PRHDT and FYEKMQ (reference sequence). The V segment lost 0 bases and the J segment 6 bases; nucleotides outside the gene matches: 15. This CDR3 is built from 18 residues.

This chain links TRBV11-3 with TRBJ2-1; TRBD2 aligns across 13 bases. The germline gives CDR1 SGHNT, CDR2 YENEEA. V shed 5 bases, J shed 3 bases, and the junction held 10 bases outside the gene matches. There are 18 residues in the CDR3. The CDR3 loop is CASSPTSGGAFLYNEQFF. CDR3 in DNA: TGTGCCAGCAGCCCCACTAGCGGGGGGGCGTTCCTCTACAATGAGCAGTTCTTC.

The chain combines TRBV11-2 with TRBJ2-5, with TRBD2 as a possible D gene (6 bases). This CDR3 is built from 15 residues. Germline V gene lookup returns CDR1 SGHAT and CDR2 FQNNGV. The V end was cut by 5 bases, the J end by 4 bases, with 17 bases between. The CDR3 region is CASSREGAGIETQYF. The DNA of the CDR3 is TGTGCCAGCAGCCGAGAAGGGGCGGGGATAGAGACCCAGTACTTC.

The chain employs TRBV10-3 and TRBJ2-1; 14 nucleotides align to TRBD2. The J segment lost 5 bases and the V segment lost 10 bases, leaving 10 bases of the junction unmatched. Germline lookup yields CDR1 ENHRY and CDR2 SYGVKD. This CDR3 has 16 amino acids. The CDR3 protein is CATSPKGLAGDNEQFF. CDR3 in DNA: TGTGCCACGTCACCCAAGGGACTAGCGGGAGACAATGAGCAGTTCTTC.

The chain carries TRBV20-1 and TRBJ2-5; D unresolved. The germline V gene has CDR1 DFQATT and CDR2 SNEGSKA (reference sequence). The CDR3 runs 11 residues. Deletions cut 4 bases from V and 2 bases from J, with 5 bases between. CDR3 amino acids: CSAKRQETQYF. The CDR3 DNA sequence: TGCAGTGCTAAACGGCAAGAGACCCAGTACTTC.

The sample holds a few counts of this clone. This chain links TRBV11-3 with TRBJ2-2; D perhaps matches TRBD1 (6 bases). Germline lookup yields CDR1 SGHNT and CDR2 YENEEA. The V end was cut by 5 bases, the J end by 6 bases, with 16 bases between. This CDR3 spans 15 amino acids. The CDR3 DNA reads as TGTGCCAGCAGCCCCCTTTTGGGGGCCCCCGGGGAGCTGTTTTTT. It encodes CASSPLLGAPGELFF.

The V call is TRBV29-1, the J call TRBJ2-5, with D hard to call. V gave up 4 bases and J gave up 5 bases, with 14 bases separating them. Per the germline V gene, CDR1 is SQVTM and CDR2 is ANQGSEA. This CDR3 has 13 residues. The CDR3 bases are TGCAGCGTTGCTTTAAGGCCTAGGGAGACCCAGTACTTC. This translates into CSVALRPRETQYF.

This chain uses TRBV20-1 with TRBJ1-1; a possible D gene is TRBD1 (5 bases). This CDR3 is 13 amino acids long. The ends were cut back, 3 bases at V and 1 base at J, with 9 bases in the middle. Germline V lookup: CDR1 DFQATT, CDR2 SNEGSKA (reference sequence). The CDR3 DNA reads TGCAGTGCTAGTCGACAGTCGAACACTGAAGCTTTCTTT. The encoded protein is CSASRQSNTEAFF.

This rearrangement joins TRBV5-4 to TRBJ2-5; 9 bases agree with TRBD2. From germline, CDR1 is SGHNT and CDR2 YYREEE (reference sequence). The CDR3 consists of 16 residues. V trimming: 0 bases; J trimming: 4 bases; junction bases outside the gene matches: 7. CDR3 amino acids: CASSLGGASGVETQYF. The DNA for the CDR3 is TGTGCCAGCAGCTTGGGAGGTGCTAGCGGGGTAGAGACCCAGTACTTC.

The chain carries TRBV29-1 and TRBJ1-2; tentatively, D is TRBD1 (5 bases). Germline V gives CDR1 SQVTM, CDR2 ANQGSEA. CDR3 length: 12 amino acids. V lost 7 bases and J 6 bases, leaving 15 bases between the germline ends. CDR3 residues: CSAVGGTDGYTF. The CDR3, as DNA: TGCAGCGCCGTTGGGGGGACGGATGGCTACACCTTC.

The V and J genes are TRBV5-1 and TRBJ2-7; D may be TRBD1 (6 bases). Germline V gene data show CDR1 as SGHRS and CDR2 as YFSETQ. The CDR3 spans 15 residues. The germline V and J ends were trimmed by 2 bases and 2 bases, with 14 bases remaining between them. The CDR3 loop is CASSLQGGGTYEQYF. The CDR3 bases are TGCGCCAGCAGCTTACAGGGTGGTGGGACCTACGAGCAGTACTTC.

The genes are TRBV3-1 (or the pseudogene TRBV3-2) and TRBJ1-2, with a weak D call TRBD1 (6 bases). Trimming left V 1 base short and J 8 bases short, with 20 bases between. The germline gives CDR1 LGHDT, CDR2 YNNKEL (reference sequence). The CDR3 is 16 residues long. The CDR3 DNA reads as TGTGCCAGCAGCCAAGCTAAAGGGACACTTCGAGGGGGCTACACCTTC. Translated: CASSQAKGTLRGGYTF.

The gene calls are TRBV5-1 and TRBJ1-1, with D possibly being TRBD1 (5 bases). CDR1 SGHRS and CDR2 YFSETQ come from the germline V gene. The V end lost 4 bases, the J end lost 0 bases, and 13 bases lay between the germline ends. The length of the CDR3 is 15 residues. The DNA of the CDR3 is TGCGCCAGCAGCCCGCAGCCGACAGTGAACACTGAAGCTTTCTTT. Amino acids: CASSPQPTVNTEAFF.

The chain is built from TRBV5-1 and TRBJ1-1; 8 nucleotides align to TRBD1. The CDR3 has 15 residues. CDR1 and CDR2 (germline): SGHRS, YFSETQ. Trimming cost V 3 bases and J 6 bases; bases outside gene matches: 10. The CDR3, as DNA: TGCGCCAGCAGCTCGGATGGACAGGGTCTCTCTGAAGCTTTCTTT. Amino acid sequence: CASSSDGQGLSEAFF.

The rearrangement links TRBV2 to TRBJ2-3; 14 nucleotides line up with TRBD2. CDR1 is SNHLY and CDR2 is FYNNEI in the germline V gene. J lost 0 bases, V lost 6 bases, and 5 bases had no gene match. This CDR3 is 17 amino acids long. The CDR3 here is CASSAGTSGGSTDTQYF. The CDR3 bases are TGTGCCAGCAGCGCCGGGACTAGCGGGGGAAGCACAGATACGCAGTATTTT. The entire variable domain, with the rest obtained from reference TRBV2 and TRBJ2-3, is as follows: EPEVTQTPSHQVTQMGQEVILRCVPISNHLYFYWYRQILGQKVEFLVSFYNNEISEKSEIFDDQFSVERPDGSNFTLKIRSTKLEDSAMYFCASSAGTSGGSTDTQYFGPGTRLTVL.

V gene TRBV30 combines with J gene TRBJ2-2, with D perhaps TRBD1 (6 bases). In germline, CDR1 is GTSNPN, CDR2 SVGIG (reference sequence). The CDR3 runs 11 residues. V lost 4 bases and J lost 7, with 7 bases in between. The CDR3: CAWTGDGELFF. The CDR3 bases are TGTGCCTGGACAGGGGACGGGGAGCTGTTTTTT. Looking up the rest from reference TRBV30 and TRBJ2-2 gives the full variable domain: SQTIHQWPATLVQPVGSPLSLECTVEGTSNPNLYWYRQAAGRGLQLLFYSVGIGQISSEVPQNLSASRPQDRQFILSSKKLLLSDSGFYLCAWTGDGELFFGEGSRLTVL.

Worth noting for this clone: Other DNA sequences from this sample encode an identical CDR3 as well. The chain joins TRBV9 to TRBJ2-7; 7 bases agree with TRBD2. The germline V gene has CDR1 SGDLS and CDR2 YYNGEE. This CDR3 region has 15 residues. Trimming cost V 0 bases and J 4 bases; bases outside gene matches: 7. CDR3 in DNA: TGTGCCAGCAGCGTAGGGACTAGTGGGCCTTACGAGCAGTACTTC. As protein: CASSVGTSGPYEQYF.

This chain connects TRBV6-5 to TRBJ1-2; TRBD1 is a possible D gene (5 bases). V lost 5 bases and J 3 bases, leaving 10 bases between the germline ends. The length of the CDR3 is 13 residues. The germline gives CDR1 MNHEY, CDR2 SVGAGI. CDR3 residues: CASSIREDYGYTF. The CDR3 nucleotides are TGTGCCAGCAGTATCAGGGAGGACTATGGCTACACCTTC.

V and J are TRBV27 and TRBJ2-3; 10 positions match TRBD2. CDR1 is MNHEY, CDR2 SMNVEV, per germline (reference sequence). The CDR3 loop spans 14 amino acids. J lost 6 bases, V lost 6 bases, and 6 bases had no gene match. In DNA, the CDR3 is TGTGCCAGCAGGACAGCGGGAGGGTGGGATACGCAGTATTTT. Encoded protein: CASRTAGGWDTQYF.

This chain connects TRBV6-5 to TRBJ1-1; 7 positions agree with TRBD1. The germline V gene has CDR1 MNHEY and CDR2 SVGAGI. V shed 5 bases and J 4 bases; nucleotides not matched to a gene: 7. The CDR3 is 14 residues long. DNA for the CDR3: TGTGCCAGCAGTCCCCCCCAGGGGGGCACTGAAGCTTTCTTT. As protein: CASSPPQGGTEAFF.

This chain joins TRBV27 and TRBJ1-1; TRBD1 might be the D (5 bases). Trimming left V 5 bases short and J 1 base short, with 8 bases between. This CDR3 region has 13 residues. Looked up from germline, CDR1 is MNHEY and CDR2 is SMNVEV (reference sequence). Written as DNA, the CDR3 is TGTGCCAGCAGTGTCGACAGGAACACTGAAGCTTTCTTT. This encodes CASSVDRNTEAFF.

The chain carries TRBV5-1 and TRBJ2-2, with D perhaps matching TRBD2 (6 bases). Germline assignment: CDR1 SGHRS and CDR2 YFSETQ. This CDR3 is 15 amino acids long. The germline V and J ends were trimmed by 2 bases and 4 bases, with 12 bases remaining between them. CDR3 sequence reads: CASSFPGRGTGELFF. In DNA, the CDR3 is TGCGCCAGCAGCTTCCCCGGGAGAGGCACCGGGGAGCTGTTTTTT.

This sequence joins TRBV28 and TRBJ1-4, with a possible D match to TRBD1 (6 bases). Germline-derived CDR1 and CDR2 are MDHEN and SYDVKM. CDR3 size: 16 residues. V was clipped by 3 bases and J by 8 bases, with 19 bases between them. The CDR3 DNA follows: TGTGCCAGCAGTTTCTCACTTAGGGGGAACAGGGAAAAACTGTTTTTT. Translated: CASSFSLRGNREKLFF.

The genes are TRBV28 and TRBJ1-4, with D maybe TRBD1 (5 bases). Trimming took 5 bases from V and 10 from J, leaving 17 bases between them. This CDR3 has 14 amino acids. Germline values: CDR1 MDHEN, CDR2 SYDVKM. DNA for the CDR3: TGTGCCAGCAGTGACGGGCCAGGGCGTGGAAAACTGTTTTTT. It codes for CASSDGPGRGKLFF.

The chain uses TRBV28 and TRBJ2-5; possible D gene TRBD2, 6 bases. CDR3 length: 14 residues. Germline lookup yields CDR1 MDHEN and CDR2 SYDVKM. Trimming removed 4 bases from V and 5 bases from J, with 14 bases in between. The CDR3, as DNA: TGTGCCAGCAGTTGCGGGGAGGACGCGGAGACCCAGTACTTC. Its translation: CASSCGEDAETQYF.

The CDR3 DNA sequence: TGCAGTGCTAGTAGCGGGACCCTCCCCCCCGAGCAGTACTTC. Translated: CSASSGTLPPEQYF. The chain employs TRBV20-1 and TRBJ2-7; TRBD2 matches 8 bases. The CDR3 length is 14 residues. After removal of 3 bases from V and 6 bases from J, the junction contained 10 bases not matched to a gene. In germline, CDR1 is DFQATT, CDR2 SNEGSKA (reference sequence).

J is TRBJ1-4 and V is TRBV3-1 (or the pseudogene TRBV3-2); D call uncertain. V lost 5 bases and J lost 14, with 15 bases in between. The CDR3 spans 12 residues. CDR1 LGHDT and CDR2 YNNKEL come from the germline V gene (reference sequence). CDR3 bases: TGTGCCAGCAGCTACCTAAGCAGGCTGCTGTTTTTT. Residues: CASSYLSRLLFF.

The V call is TRBV7-2, the J call TRBJ2-5; 8 positions agree with TRBD2. Germline trimming cut 1 base from V and 2 bases from J; bases unmatched to any gene: 3. The CDR3 length is 15 residues. The V gene's germline CDR1 is SGHTA and CDR2 FQGNSA. This chain's CDR3 is CASSLVAGPQETQYF. The CDR3 coding sequence is TGTGCCAGCAGCTTAGTAGCGGGGCCACAAGAGACCCAGTACTTC.